The text below deals with one T cell receptor beta chain. What it binds is not known. This CDR3 comprises 14 residues. With 5 bases removed from V and 7 bases from J, the gap between germline ends came to 12 bases. The germline V gene has CDR1 SEHNR and CDR2 FQNEAQ (reference sequence). These data belong to a study of graft-versus-host responses after intestinal transplantation. Across the study: Transplant recipients had multivisceral, liver-intestinal, or isolated intestinal grafts. Each patient got anti-thymocyte globulin induction, then tacrolimus and steroids for about 3 years.

Overall study results and limits: GvH clones were identified in recipient marrow, with some first appearing in ileum or blood.

Data came from immunoSEQ multiplex PCR; TCRdb stores just in-frame clones and leaves some out. Among around 30,000 clones listed, around nine tenths were seen once. The TCR originated in a human patient who received an intestinal transplant, so some T cells may come from the graft donor. The chain uses TRBV7-9 and TRBJ1-6; perhaps TRBD1 as D (5 bases). The sequencing here drew on PBMCs, taken around 460 days after intestinal transplantation. The CDR3 nucleotides are TGTGCCAGCAGCGTGGGGACGGAGAATTCACCCCTCCACTTT. This sequence encodes CASSVGTENSPLHF.